The clone carrying this T cell receptor beta chain has a single count. Its antigen is currently unknown. The sample is drawn from a study of cytomegalovirus exposure and HLA in healthy donors. The CDR3 sequence is 11 residues long. V lost 3 bases, J lost 9 bases, and 11 bases lay in between. Germline V gene sequence: CDR1 DFQATT, CDR2 SNEGSKA (reference sequence). Primers for the PCR totalled 60 Vbeta and 13 Jbeta. Profiled with immunoSEQ multiplex PCR; TCRdb holds only in-frame clones, not every one. Of 100,000 to 150,000 clones listed, about 84% are singletons. Broader study findings: A later look showed TCR association rates differing by HLA locus, highest for DRB1 and lowest for HLA-C. Segments of the TCR beta V type were, in most cases, productive about 87% or about 30% of the time in an earlier analysis. In a later analysis, a missense DCLRE1C variant was linked to TCR beta V- and J-gene trimming.

The chain joins TRBV20-1 to TRBJ1-1; D not resolved. The sequence derives from a man aged 18-30 years in good health and CMV-seropositive. Sequencing was performed on PBMCs. CDR3 protein: CSASRTAQAFF. In DNA, the CDR3 is TGCAGTGCTAGTAGGACTGCCCAAGCTTTCTTT.